This T cell receptor (beta chain) came from a study of breast tumors, draining lymph nodes, adjacent tissues. The sample holds many counts of this clonotype. There are 15 residues in the CDR3. Germline V gene sequence: CDR1 SGHRS, CDR2 YFSETQ. The germline V and J ends were trimmed by 4 bases and 0 bases, with 11 bases remaining between them. Axillary draining lymph nodes of breast cancer patients supplied the node samples. In TCRdb, the multiplex PCR reads were re-called with MiXCR into one record per CDR3 protein. The sample lists 250,000 or so distinct CDR3 sequences, over 30% occurring once. Material for sequencing was axillary lymph node tissue. The chain combines TRBV5-1 with TRBJ1-3; weak D call: TRBD1 (5 bases). The receptor was derived from a female donor with breast cancer. Some clones in this sample may be carry-over from other donors' samples. As DNA, the CDR3 is TGCGCCAGCAGCCCCAGGGCCGGCTCTGGAAACACCATATATTTT. Amino acids: CASSPRAGSGNTIYF. Filled out from reference TRBV5-1 and TRBJ1-3, the complete variable domain reads KAGVTQTPRYLIKTRGQQVTLSCSPISGHRSVSWYQQTPGQGLQFLFEYFSETQRNKGNFPGRFSGRQFSNSRSEMNVSTLELGDSALYLCASSPRAGSGNTIYFGEGSWLTVV.